This record looks at one T cell receptor (beta chain) sequence and its context. The sample belongs to a study of blood T cell repertoires in COVID-19. About the study: Spain, Italy and the United States supplied samples that represented acute and convalescent COVID-19. Sample material is recorded as cDNA or gDNA derived from T cells, B-cell-depleted T cells, or PBMCs.

The germline V gene has CDR1 MNHEY and CDR2 SMNVEV (reference sequence). V was trimmed by 6 bases and J by 1 base, leaving 12 bases between them. This CDR3 has 14 amino acids. Study processing details: Using reference gene primer amplification, nucleated cell counts were estimated. Repertoires were generated with immunoSEQ multiplex PCR, while TCRdb's copy carries only in-frame clones and drops some. V and J calls and clone size are given by that table; D and trimming were obtained from the DNA. The sample holds some 97,000 clones, under 90% seen once. The clonotype was recovered from a human donor in a cohort sampled during active COVID-19. The chain carries TRBV27 and TRBJ1-2; D might be TRBD1 (5 bases). Sequencing was carried out using peripheral blood. Here the CDR3 reads CASRPLTDNYGYTF. The CDR3 nucleotides read TGTGCCAGCAGACCACTGACAGATAACTATGGCTACACCTTC.